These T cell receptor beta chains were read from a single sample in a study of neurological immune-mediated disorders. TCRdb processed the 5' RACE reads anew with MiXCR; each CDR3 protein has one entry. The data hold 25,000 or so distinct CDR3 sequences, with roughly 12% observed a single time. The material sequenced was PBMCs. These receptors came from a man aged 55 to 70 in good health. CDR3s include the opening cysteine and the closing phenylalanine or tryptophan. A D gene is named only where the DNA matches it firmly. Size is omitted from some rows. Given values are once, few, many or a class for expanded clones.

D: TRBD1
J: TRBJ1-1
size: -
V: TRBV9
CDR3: CASSEEPGQGREAFF
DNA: TGTGCCAGCAGCGAGGAACCGGGACAGGGGAGGGAAGCTTTCTTT

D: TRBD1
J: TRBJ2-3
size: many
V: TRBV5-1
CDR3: CASSVDRPTDTQYF
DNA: TGCGCCAGCAGTGTGGACAGGCCGACAGATACGCAGTATTTT

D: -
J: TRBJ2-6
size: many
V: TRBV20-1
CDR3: CSAMLAGANVLTF
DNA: TGCAGTGCTATGTTGGCTGGGGCCAACGTCCTGACTTTC

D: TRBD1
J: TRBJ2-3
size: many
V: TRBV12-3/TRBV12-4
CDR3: CATERQGSFFRTDTQYF
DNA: TGTGCCACCGAACGACAGGGGTCTTTCTTTCGTACAGATACGCAGTATTTT

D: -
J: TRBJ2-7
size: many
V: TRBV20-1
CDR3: CSARGPGGSYEQYF
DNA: TGCAGTGCTAGAGGGCCAGGGGGGTCCTACGAGCAGTACTTC

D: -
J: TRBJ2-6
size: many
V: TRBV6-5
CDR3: CASSYLSGANVLTF
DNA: TGTGCCAGCAGTTATCTCTCTGGGGCCAACGTCCTGACTTTC

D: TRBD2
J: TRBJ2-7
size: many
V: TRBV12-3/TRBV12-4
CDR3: CASSPGSGAYEQYF
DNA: TGTGCCAGCAGTCCCGGGAGCGGGGCTTACGAGCAGTACTTC

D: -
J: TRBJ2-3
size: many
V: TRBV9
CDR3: CASSVEWGTQYF
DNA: TGTGCCAGCAGCGTAGAATGGGGTACGCAGTATTTT

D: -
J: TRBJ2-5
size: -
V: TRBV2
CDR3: CASSPGGRNQETQYF
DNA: TGTGCCAGCAGTCCTGGTGGGCGAAATCAAGAGACCCAGTACTTC

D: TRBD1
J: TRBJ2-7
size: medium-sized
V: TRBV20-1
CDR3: CSAAGTGDYEQYF
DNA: TGCAGTGCTGCCGGGACAGGGGATTACGAGCAGTACTTC

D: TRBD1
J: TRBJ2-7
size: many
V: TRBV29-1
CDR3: CSVGGDRGYEQYF
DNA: TGCAGCGTTGGGGGGGACAGGGGTTACGAGCAGTACTTC

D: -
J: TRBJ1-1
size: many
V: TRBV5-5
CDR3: CASSPGAHGAEAFF
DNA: TGTGCCAGCAGCCCAGGGGCCCATGGGGCTGAAGCTTTCTTT

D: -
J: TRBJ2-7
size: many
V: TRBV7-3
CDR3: CASSPRAGGYYEQYF
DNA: TGTGCCAGCAGCCCAAGGGCTGGGGGTTACTACGAGCAGTACTTC

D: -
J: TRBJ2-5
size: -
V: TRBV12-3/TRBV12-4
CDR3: CASSLRRQQEPQYF
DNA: TGTGCCAGCAGTTTACGTCGGCAGCAAGAGCCCCAGTACTTC

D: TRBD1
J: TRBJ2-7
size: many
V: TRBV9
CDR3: CASSALGTAYEQYF
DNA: TGTGCCAGCAGCGCGCTCGGGACAGCTTACGAGCAGTACTTC

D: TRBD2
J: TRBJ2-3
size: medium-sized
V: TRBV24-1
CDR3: CATSAPAGGTDTQYF
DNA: TGTGCCACCAGTGCTCCAGCGGGGGGCACAGATACGCAGTATTTT

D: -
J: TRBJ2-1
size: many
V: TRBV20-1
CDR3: CSASGQKAYNEQFF
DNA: TGCAGTGCTAGCGGACAGAAGGCATACAATGAGCAGTTCTTC

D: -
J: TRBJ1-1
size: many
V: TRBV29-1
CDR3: CSAAAGTNTEAFF
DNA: TGCAGCGCAGCCGCGGGAACGAACACTGAAGCTTTCTTT

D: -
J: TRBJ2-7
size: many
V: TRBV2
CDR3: CASSVQTVKKYF
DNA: TGTGCCAGCAGTGTCCAGACAGTTAAGAAGTACTTC

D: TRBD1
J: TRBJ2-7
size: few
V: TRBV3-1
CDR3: CASSQDPQGAYEQYF
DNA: TGTGCCAGCAGCCAAGATCCGCAGGGGGCTTACGAGCAGTACTTC

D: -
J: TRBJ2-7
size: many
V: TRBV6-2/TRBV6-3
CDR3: CASSYRAGFEQYF
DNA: TGTGCCAGCAGTTACCGGGCGGGTTTCGAGCAGTACTTC

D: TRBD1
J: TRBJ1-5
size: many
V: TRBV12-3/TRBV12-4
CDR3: CATRTRGTVRNSNQPQHF
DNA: TGTGCCACCAGGACTAGAGGGACAGTCAGGAATAGCAATCAGCCCCAGCATTTT

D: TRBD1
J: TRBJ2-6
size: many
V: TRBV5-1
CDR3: CASSWTGGGGANVLTF
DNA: TGCGCCAGCAGCTGGACAGGGGGCGGGGGGGCCAACGTCCTGACTTTC

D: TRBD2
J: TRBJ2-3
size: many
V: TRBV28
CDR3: CASSPTGVAGGADTQYF
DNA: TGTGCCAGCAGTCCAACGGGGGTAGCGGGAGGTGCAGATACGCAGTATTTT

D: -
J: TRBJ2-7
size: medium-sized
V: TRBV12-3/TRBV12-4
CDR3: CASSFSGEQYF
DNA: TGTGCCAGCAGTTTCTCGGGCGAGCAGTACTTC

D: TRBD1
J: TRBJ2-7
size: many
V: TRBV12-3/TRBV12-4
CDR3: CASSPQSGSPGGREQYF
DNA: TGTGCCAGCAGTCCTCAATCGGGCTCCCCAGGGGGACGCGAGCAGTACTTC

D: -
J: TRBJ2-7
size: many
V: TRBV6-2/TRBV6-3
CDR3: CASSYVLVYEQYF
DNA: TGTGCCAGCAGTTACGTACTCGTCTACGAGCAGTACTTC

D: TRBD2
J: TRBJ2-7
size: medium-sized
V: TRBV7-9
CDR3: CASSLAGVDEQYF
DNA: TGTGCCAGCAGCCTCGCGGGGGTCGACGAGCAGTACTTC

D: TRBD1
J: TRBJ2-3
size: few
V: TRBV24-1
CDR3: CATSDPLDRGKIPDTQYF
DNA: TGTGCCACCAGTGATCCCCTCGACAGGGGCAAAATTCCAGATACGCAGTATTTT

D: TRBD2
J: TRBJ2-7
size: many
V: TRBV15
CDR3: CATSSGTSGSDEQYF
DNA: TGTGCCACCTCGAGCGGGACTAGCGGTTCTGACGAGCAGTACTTC

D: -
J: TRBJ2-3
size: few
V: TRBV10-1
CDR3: CASSVRGSSTDTQYF
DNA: TGCGCCAGCAGTGTAAGGGGGTCTAGCACAGATACGCAGTATTTT

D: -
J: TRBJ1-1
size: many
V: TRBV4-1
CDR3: CASSQEIWMNTEAFF
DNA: TGCGCCAGCAGCCAAGAAATTTGGATGAACACTGAAGCTTTCTTT

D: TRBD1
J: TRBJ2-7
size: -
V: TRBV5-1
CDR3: CASSFDGTGAYEQYF
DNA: TGCGCCAGCAGCTTCGACGGGACAGGGGCCTACGAGCAGTACTTC

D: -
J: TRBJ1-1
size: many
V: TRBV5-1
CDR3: CASSLESQGNTEAFF
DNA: TGCGCCAGCAGCTTGGAGTCCCAGGGGAACACTGAAGCTTTCTTT

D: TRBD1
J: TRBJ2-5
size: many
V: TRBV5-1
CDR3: CASSFTGGQETQYF
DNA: TGCGCCAGCAGCTTTACAGGGGGCCAAGAGACCCAGTACTTC

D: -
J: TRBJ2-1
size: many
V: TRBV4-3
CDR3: CASSQDMGSRSYNEQFF
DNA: TGCGCCAGCAGCCAAGATATGGGGTCTCGCTCCTACAATGAGCAGTTCTTC

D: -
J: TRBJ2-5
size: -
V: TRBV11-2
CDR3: CASSLVGTHYF
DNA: TGTGCCAGCAGCTTAGTCGGGACACATTACTTC

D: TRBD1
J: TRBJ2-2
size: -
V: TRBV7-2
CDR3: CASSLVGQGSVELFF
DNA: TGTGCCAGCAGCTTAGTGGGACAGGGGTCCGTGGAGCTGTTTTTT

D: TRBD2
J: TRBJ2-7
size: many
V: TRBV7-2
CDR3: CASSPTSGSHEQYF
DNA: TGTGCCAGCAGCCCGACTAGCGGGAGCCACGAGCAGTACTTC

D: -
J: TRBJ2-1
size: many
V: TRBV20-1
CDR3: CSAGTSSYNEQFF
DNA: TGCAGTGCTGGAACGAGCTCCTACAATGAGCAGTTCTTC

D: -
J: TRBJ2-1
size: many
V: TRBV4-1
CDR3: CASSKGNSYNEQFF
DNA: TGCGCCAGCAGCAAAGGGAACAGCTACAATGAGCAGTTCTTC

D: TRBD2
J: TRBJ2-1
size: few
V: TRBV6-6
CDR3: CASSYGGGAANDNEQFF
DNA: TGTGCCAGCAGTTACGGCGGGGGGGCCGCGAACGACAATGAGCAGTTCTTC

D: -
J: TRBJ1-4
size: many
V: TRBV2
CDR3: CASSPTRASEKLFF
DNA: TGTGCCAGCAGCCCTACAAGGGCGTCTGAAAAACTGTTTTTT

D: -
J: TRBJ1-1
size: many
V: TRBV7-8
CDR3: CASSLVRTEAFF
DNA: TGTGCCAGCAGCTTAGTTCGTACTGAAGCTTTCTTT

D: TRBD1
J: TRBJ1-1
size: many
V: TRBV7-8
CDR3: CASSYGQGAANTEAFF
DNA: TGTGCCAGCAGCTACGGACAGGGGGCGGCTAACACTGAAGCTTTCTTT

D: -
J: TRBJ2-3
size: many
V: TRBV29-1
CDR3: CSVDDTRDTQYF
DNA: TGCAGCGTTGACGACACCCGAGATACGCAGTATTTT

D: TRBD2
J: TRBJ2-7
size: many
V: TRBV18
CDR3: CASSRISTSGGAYEQYF
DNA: TGTGCCAGCTCACGAATTTCCACTAGCGGGGGTGCCTACGAGCAGTACTTC

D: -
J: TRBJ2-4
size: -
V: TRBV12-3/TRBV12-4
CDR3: CASQKEGAKIIQYF
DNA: TGTGCCAGCCAAAAGGAAGGGGCAAAAATCATTCAGTACTTC

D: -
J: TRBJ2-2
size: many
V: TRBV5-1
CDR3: CASSLARAVATGELFF
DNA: TGCGCCAGCAGCTTGGCCAGGGCGGTGGCCACCGGGGAGCTGTTTTTT

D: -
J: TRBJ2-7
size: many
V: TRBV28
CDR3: CASRTGAPYEQYF
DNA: TGTGCCAGCAGGACCGGGGCTCCCTACGAGCAGTACTTC